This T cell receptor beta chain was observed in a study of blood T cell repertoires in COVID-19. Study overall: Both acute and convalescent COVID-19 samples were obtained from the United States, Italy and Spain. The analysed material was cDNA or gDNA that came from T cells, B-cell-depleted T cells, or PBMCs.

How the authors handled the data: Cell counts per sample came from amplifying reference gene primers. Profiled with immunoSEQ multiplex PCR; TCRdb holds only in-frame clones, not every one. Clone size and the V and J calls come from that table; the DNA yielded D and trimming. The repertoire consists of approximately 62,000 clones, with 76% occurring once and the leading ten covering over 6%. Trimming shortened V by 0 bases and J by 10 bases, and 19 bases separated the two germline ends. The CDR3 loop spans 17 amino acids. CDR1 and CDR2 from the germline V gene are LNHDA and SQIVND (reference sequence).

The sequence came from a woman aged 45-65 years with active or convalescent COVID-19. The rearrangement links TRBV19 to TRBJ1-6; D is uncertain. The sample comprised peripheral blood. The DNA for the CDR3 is TGTGCCAGTAGTATAGATCGGAGAGTATTCTCTGGCTCACCCCTCCACTTT. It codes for CASSIDRRVFSGSPLHF.